This TCR beta chain was sequenced in a study of T cell changes during pregnancy in multiple sclerosis. Produced via immunoSEQ multiplex PCR; TCRdb's table is partial and in-frame only. Of about 13,000 clones in the sample, 85% to 90% were seen once. Per the germline V gene, CDR1 is MDHEN and CDR2 is SYDVKM. J gave up 5 bases and V 4 bases, and 7 bases lay outside the gene matches. This CDR3 is built from 15 residues. The rearrangement joins TRBV28 to TRBJ1-2; TRBD1 matches at 10 bases. This receptor was taken from a female donor in good health, enrolled as a control in a pregnancy study. The material sequenced was CD8+ T cells from peripheral blood mononuclear cells, taken after pregnancy. CDR3 protein: CASSWGGTGAYGYTF. For the CDR3, the DNA is TGTGCCAGCAGTTGGGGAGGGACAGGGGCATATGGCTACACCTTC.